Included here is one TCR beta chain sequence, with context. Its antigen is currently not known. Base qualities are missing; no much larger clone stands one base away. This record comes from a study of blood T cell repertoires in COVID-19 (TCRdb year 2020). Notes on the research overall: The collaborator samples originated in the United States, Italy and Spain and spanned the acute and convalescent phases of COVID-19. The material from the prospective study consisted of cDNA or gDNA derived from T cells, B-cell-depleted T cells, or PBMCs. The dataset comprised deeply sampled blood TCRbeta repertoires from subjects exposed to, actively infected with, or recovered from COVID-19. The repertoires were released in a freely available public database meant as a resource for research on the immune response to SARS-CoV-2. The samples were drawn from two sources: the first 160 participants of the ongoing ImmuneRACE study, and fewer than 1,500 subjects contributed by 6 global collaborators. Nearly every sample came with metadata listing a de-identified subject ID, COVID-19 status, age in years and sex. HLA class I and class II types, where available, came from metadata supplied by the sample provider rather than from assay-based typing. Broader findings and caveats from the paper: How much clinical and demographic metadata was included differed by source and by participant, and the metadata was provided uncurated.

V is cut by 4 bases and J by 5 bases, and the space between the germline ends is 18 bases. Spanning cysteine to phenylalanine, the CDR3 consists of 15 amino acids. Of the read, only the CDR3 DNA is kept; its 45 bases are in frame from base 1. The germline V gene (reference sequence) sets CDR1 to SGHNT and CDR2 to YYREEE. Whole blood was collected in K2EDTA tubes by collaborating institutions according to the institutions' own protocols. For TCRbeta analysis, collaborators shipped samples in one of three forms: frozen whole blood, isolated PBMCs, or DNA extracted from either of those sample types. The immunoSEQ Assay, a bias-controlled multiplex PCR, was used to amplify TCRbeta CDR3 regions from genomic DNA. Concerning the study's data processing: Within the assay, amplification of reference gene primers was used to estimate how many nucleated cells each sample contained. To quantify the absolute abundance of each unique TCRbeta CDR3 rearrangement, sequence reads were collapsed and filtered. Productive Simpson clonality was computed per sample as the square root of Simpson's diversity index over productive rearrangements. This immuneACCESS table, as held by TCRdb, lists in-frame sequences with V and J called but not all clones. Of the missing ones, under half trace to an unresolved V gene in checked studies; the others have no known cause. The V and J calls and clone size come from that table; D and trimming were worked out from the DNA. This sample lists under 250,000 clones; over 80% were detected once. The ten largest clones take up 2% to 3% of the sample.

The clonotype originates from a woman in her sixties or seventies with active or convalescent COVID-19. Source material: peripheral blood. The chain joins TRBV5-4 to TRBJ2-5, with the D segment identity uncertain. The CDR3 protein sequence reads: CASSPAGLDRETQYF. The DNA sequence is given as TGTGCCAGCAGCCCGGCCGGCCTAGATCGGGAGACCCAGTACTTC.